The entry below describes one T cell receptor beta chain. This clone occurred once. Its cognate antigen has yet to be identified. No much larger clone is present one base from it, and per-base qualities are unavailable. This sample is part of a study of blood T cell repertoires in COVID-19 (dated by TCRdb to about 2020). About the study as a whole: Samples from collaborators originated in the United States, Italy and Spain and spanned both the acute and convalescent phases of COVID-19. A freely available public database, intended as a resource for researchers studying the immune response to SARS-CoV-2, is where the repertoires were released. The samples were drawn from the first 160 participants of the ongoing ImmuneRACE study and from 950 to 1,500 subjects provided by 6 global collaborators. Subjects who had been exposed to COVID-19, were actively infected with it, or had recovered from it provided the deeply sampled blood TCRbeta repertoires that made up the dataset. Where HLA class I and class II types were available, the types were taken from metadata supplied by the sample provider, not from assay-based typing. The prospective study material was composed of cDNA or gDNA derived from T cells, B-cell-depleted T cells, or PBMCs. Sample metadata almost always included a de-identified subject ID, COVID-19 status, age in years and sex.

Trimming takes 3 bases from V and 7 bases from J, and the germline ends sit 22 bases apart. The germline V gene (reference sequence) gives CDR1 as MNHEY and CDR2 as SMNVEV. The CDR3 spans 18 residues, from the cysteine through the phenylalanine. The sequence is cut down to CDR3 DNA, 54 bases in frame from base 1. The immunoSEQ Assay, a bias-controlled multiplex PCR, was used to amplify TCRbeta CDR3 regions from genomic DNA. In the authors' own workflow: The number of nucleated cells in each sample was estimated from the amplification of reference gene primers within the assay. To quantify the absolute abundance of each unique TCRbeta CDR3 rearrangement, sequence reads were collapsed and filtered. For each sample, productive Simpson clonality was calculated as the square root of Simpson's diversity index across productive rearrangements. What TCRdb holds here is the immuneACCESS table cut down to in-frame rearrangements. Part of the clones is not present; checked against another copy, under half of the missing clones reflect an unresolved V gene, and the others are unexplained. From that table come the V and J calls and clone size; the DNA was used to work out D and trimming. The sample profile shows fewer than 200,000 clones; over 75% of them were found once. The top ten clonotypes cover approximately 26% of the sample.

Overall study outcomes, separate from this receptor: How much clinical and demographic metadata was included differed by source and by participant, and the metadata was provided uncurated.

The collaborating institutions used their own protocols to collect whole blood in K2EDTA tubes. Collaborator samples were shipped for TCRbeta analysis as frozen whole blood, isolated PBMCs, or DNA extracted from either sample type. The rearrangement joined TRBV27 to TRBJ1-6; the D gene is possibly TRBD1, with 5 bases matching. Source material: peripheral blood. The TCR comes from a woman between 65 and 79 years old with acute or convalescent COVID-19. The CDR3 sequence is CASSFFYGVQGGNSPLHF. In nucleotide form, the sequence is TGTGCCAGCAGTTTTTTTTATGGAGTGCAGGGAGGCAATTCACCCCTCCACTTT.